This T cell receptor beta chain was observed in a study of cytotoxic CD8 clonotypes in ibrutinib-treated CLL (dated by TCRdb to about 2021). As for the study more broadly: In this cohort, about 15 patients were treatment-naive and about a dozen were relapsed/refractory, while approximately 18 had unmutated IGHV. Partial responses were observed in about 25 patients and complete responses in 2; after a median follow-up of around 68 months, remission was maintained in around 14 patients and progression was observed in roughly 12. The response samples were drawn at a median of 12 months into treatment, with a range of roughly 6 to 36 months. Samples averaged roughly 260,000 productive templates and tens of thousands of productive rearrangements. Of the 85 to 90 participants in the trial, 26 had longitudinal samples available. Cryopreserved peripheral blood mononuclear cells were obtained before treatment, at response, and at either sustained remission or disease progression. All remission and progressive disease samples were collected while patients were still receiving ibrutinib. General study outcomes and caveats: Sustained-remission and progressing patients did not have matched sampling times, and lymph node repertoires were not examined. At baseline, clonality was higher than in age-matched healthy donors and showed a strong correlation with circulating CD8+ T-cell counts. Public clonotypes were found to be uncommon and were observed to contract or remain stable during treatment; the increase in clonality was shown to reflect expansion of private clonotypes at ibrutinib response. At ibrutinib response clonality went up, during sustained remission it held steady, and at progression it dropped back toward baseline.

CDR3 length: 13 amino acids, cysteine to phenylalanine. Only the CDR3 portion is preserved as DNA: 39 bases, with reading frame beginning at the first base. The germline V gene provides CDR1 SGHTA and CDR2 FQGTGA. Trimming takes 5 bases off V and 4 bases off J; junction bases not matched to a gene: 4. On a MiSeq, deep resolution sequencing aimed for a depth between 1 in 1 million and 1 in 200,000 T cells, with each clonotype covered 10x on average. TCR beta libraries were generated with the immunoSEQ hsTCRB Kit. As for how the authors treated the data: The data were analyzed with ImmunoSEQ Analyzer and ImmunoSEQ Data Assistant, and V, D and J gene assignments followed IMGT definitions. Clonality, which ranges from 0 to 1, was calculated as one minus the normalized Shannon entropy of productive rearrangement frequencies. Only overrepresented clonotypes making up at least 0.05% of the repertoire of each patient were included in the public clonotype analysis. Some 14 age-matched healthy donor repertoires from immuneACCESS served as clonality controls. TCRdb mirrors the immuneACCESS table, restricted to in-frame sequences. Some clones are absent from its copies; in checked studies, under half trace to an unresolved V gene, and the reason for the others is unknown. V, J and clone size derive from that table, while D and trimming were established from the DNA sequence. This sample lists about 270,000 clones; around 69% were detected once. Approximately 5.1% of the sample belongs to the ten largest clones.

Worth noting for this clone: The target of this receptor is not known. No clone much larger than this one lies a single base away; base qualities are absent.

The time point label on this specimen signifies: progressive disease on ibrutinib. For TCR beta library preparation, around 2.2 micrograms of genomic DNA was extracted from cryopreserved PBMCs. Longitudinal blood samples from CLL patients on ibrutinib monotherapy underwent high-throughput TCR beta sequencing. The patients were enrolled in a single-center, open-label phase 2 trial of ibrutinib monotherapy. The rearrangement combines TRBV7-3 with TRBJ1-2; TRBD1 aligns with 7 central bases. This specimen was PBMCs, taken at disease progression, from a patient treated with ibrutinib. This clonotype was obtained from a human donor with chronic lymphocytic leukemia. The DNA sequence is as follows: TGTGCCAGCAGCAGACAGGGAGGCTATGGCTACACCTTC. Its protein product is CASSRQGGYGYTF. When the CDR3 is completed using the reference TRBV7-3 and TRBJ1-2 genes on either side, the full variable domain is GAGVSQTPSNKVTEKGKYVELRCDPISGHTALYWYRQSLGQGPEFLIYFQGTGAADDSGLPNDRFFAVRPEGSVSTLKIQRTERGDSAVYLCASSRQGGYGYTFGSGTRLTVV.